This T cell receptor beta chain is drawn from a study of T cells after yellow fever vaccination. General observations from the study: The study noted that FACS-sorted repertoires could contain abundant clonotypes contaminating from the bulk population. A weaker secondary response peaked on day 5, the primary on day 15.

TCRdb reprocessed the 5' RACE reads with MiXCR, giving one entry per CDR3 protein. The sample has nearly 350,000 distinct CDR3 sequences, less than 9.5% seen once. About this clonotype: Its specificity is not known.

Trimming took off 4 bases at V and 6 bases at J, with 15 bases between the two ends. This CDR3 comprises 15 residues. The germline gives CDR1 SGHTA, CDR2 FQGNSA. Sequencing was performed on PBMCs, taken approximately 47 days after the first yellow fever vaccination. The chain uses TRBV7-2 and TRBJ2-2, with D perhaps TRBD1 (6 bases). The source is a man in his late teens or twenties who received the YFV17D yellow fever vaccine. In nucleotides, the CDR3 is TGTGCCAGCAGCTCGAAACAGGGAAAGGCCGGGGAGCTGTTTTTT. It encodes CASSSKQGKAGELFF.